This T cell receptor (beta chain) derives from a study of identical twins. Findings of the study overall: Abundant beta clonotypes from cord blood bore fewer insertions; memory repertoires lacked this pattern. Modelling underestimated the level of out-of-frame TCR alpha sharing observed in monozygotic twins. There was an excess of low generation probability in the out-of-frame alpha sequences that twins shared.

The CDR3 length is 16 residues. The V gene end was trimmed by 6 bases and the J gene end by 0 bases; junction bases not matched to a gene: 6. In germline, CDR1 is MDHEN, CDR2 SYDVKM. TCRdb called the 5' RACE reads again in MiXCR, with one record for every CDR3 protein. The data contain around 250,000 distinct CDR3 sequences, roughly 7% of them singletons. In every case, the donor was a healthy Caucasian. A note on this clonotype: Its matching antigen is unknown.

These same data were also listed under a study on yellow fever vaccine responses in identical twins.

The sequence was collected from a woman younger than 30 in good health. Sequenced sample: memory (CD45RO+) T cells sorted from blood. The chain recombines TRBV28 with TRBJ2-1; TRBD2 matches at 9 bases. The CDR3 loop is CASRATSGASYNEQFF. The CDR3 DNA is TGTGCCAGCAGGGCGACTAGCGGAGCCTCCTACAATGAGCAGTTCTTC.